This TCR beta chain was observed in a study of shared clonotypes between healthy human individuals. TCRdb keeps only in-frame clones here, not all; method: immunoSEQ multiplex PCR. This table holds over a million clones, 95% to 99% found once. Notes on the study in general: Represented diversity (both genetic and exposure-history) was limited by the small number of donors.

Deletions cut 5 bases from V and 1 base from J, with 10 bases between. Germline loops: CDR1 SGHTA, CDR2 FQGNSA. This CDR3 spans 14 amino acids. On this clone itself: What it binds is unknown.

Healthy HIV-negative adults with no recent acute infections or vaccinations were recruited as donors. Every contributor of samples was a Caucasian grown-up residing in Nashville, Tennessee. The origin of this receptor is a man aged 25 to 45 in good health. The chain uses TRBV7-2 and TRBJ2-3; D unclear. Sequencing was done on a sample of naive CD4+ T cells sorted from blood. Subset of the sample: CD45RA+ positively selected. The CDR3 DNA follows: TGTGCCAGCAGCCAAGACGGAGGCACAGATACGCAGTATTTT. It translates to CASSQDGGTDTQYF. Full variable domain (missing parts from reference TRBV7-2 and TRBJ2-3): GAGVSQSPSNKVTEKGKDVELRCDPISGHTALYWYRQSLGQGLEFLIYFQGNSAPDKSGLPSDRFSAERTGGSVSTLTIQRTQQEDSAVYLCASSQDGGTDTQYFGPGTRLTVL.